The entry below describes one T cell receptor (beta chain). This clonotype was picked up a small number of times. Its recognized antigen is unknown. The input lacks base qualities; no much larger clone sits a single base away. The sample originates from a study of human T cells and chemical hapten exposure (dated by TCRdb to the early 2020s). For the study in its entirety: For sensitization, 2% DPC in acetone was applied to a roughly 2 cm by roughly 2 cm area of upper inner arm skin. Throughout the study period of around 25 weeks, patients also received therapeutic DPC doses to the scalp every week. Patch tests used Finn chambers with 0.01% DPC on the upper back, scored after 6 days by International Contact Dermatitis Research Group standards. Alopecia areata with under or over 50% scalp involvement, alopecia totalis and alopecia universalis were represented in the patient cohort, which was mostly female. Libraries were pooled for sequencing, and per-sample TCR yields varied mainly because of small differences in library volumes within the pool. Peripheral blood TCR repertoire changes were tracked in vivo in alopecia patients during primary and secondary sensitization to the hapten diphenylcyclopropenone (DPC). Blood samples were taken from patients before sensitization (week 0) and then at 2, 6 and about 24 weeks after DPC sensitization. Roughly 30 alopecia patients gave blood for TCR sequencing at one to four time points (pre-sensitization, 2, 6 and 24 weeks).

The paper's findings and limits, for the study overall: Because every patient had alopecia, a presumed autoimmune disease, the patients' immune response might differ from that of healthy individuals. The number of PT1 expanded TCRs positively correlated with patch test score, significant at thresholds 8, 16 and 32 but not 4. Repeated subsampling changed both the strength of the expansion versus patch-test correlation and the threshold at which that correlation became significant. Compared with pre-sensitization or healthy control sets, expanded TCRs formed significantly more large CDR3 similarity clusters, which is consistent with antigen-driven responses. DPC sensitization did not change how many TCRs were above 1 in 1000 frequency, and no evidence was found of alterations in global repertoire structure.

Sample time point, as interpreted from the label and publication: pre-sensitization, week 0. This specimen's treatment or condition label, interpreted: therapeutic diphenylcyclopropenone sensitization with weekly scalp DPC. Blood at each patch-test visit was drawn before the patch test was applied. Patients were considered eligible if aged 18 to 70, diagnosed with alopecia and deemed suitable for DPC therapy, and patients were excluded if pregnant. Total RNA was isolated from unfractionated whole blood collected in Tempus Blood RNA tubes. Library preparation was by RACE. The instrument given in TCRdb is NextSeq 500. During library preparation, unique molecular identifiers were attached to individual cDNA molecules so that TCRs could be counted quantitatively and reproducibly. For every blood RNA sample, sequencing covered both the TCR alpha and TCR beta chains. The published analysis was carried out like this. A median of roughly 98,000 TCRs per sample was observed, with a range of about 23,224 to 750,000. V, J and CDR3 annotation of the TCR reads was performed with the Decombinator software suite. Every sample was subsampled to the same number of TCRs (28,000) for the PS versus PT1 abundance plots. TCRs were defined as expanded if absent before sensitization and observed at least eight times at the 2-week time point. TCRdb handled the public reads itself, with Q25 trimming in fastp and clone calling in MiXCR, and kept productive beta chains. Rows are combined by CDR3 protein, so each entry shows the most common genes and DNA. V and J calls and clone size were set by TCRdb, not the authors. In all, the sample holds about 51,000 distinct CDR3 sequences, and roughly a tenth of those were seen once. The biggest ten clones account for around 15% of the sample.

Trimming takes 0 bases from V and 1 base from J, and the germline ends sit 12 bases apart. The germline V gene gives CDR1 as SGHTS and CDR2 as YDEGEE. There are 16 amino acids in the CDR3, from cysteine to phenylalanine inclusive. The sequence is cut down to CDR3 DNA, 48 bases in frame from base 1. The chain is assembled from TRBV5-8 and TRBJ2-3; the D segment cannot be called with confidence. The source was whole blood, collected in connection with sensitization to the hapten diphenylcyclopropenone (DPC). This receptor was obtained from a woman aged 40 to 50 with alopecia areata. Some clones in this sample may be carry-over from other donors' samples. The CDR3 protein sequence reads: CASSLGPAGGTDTQYF. The nucleotides read TGTGCCAGCAGCTTGGGGCCAGCTGGAGGCACAGATACGCAGTATTTT.